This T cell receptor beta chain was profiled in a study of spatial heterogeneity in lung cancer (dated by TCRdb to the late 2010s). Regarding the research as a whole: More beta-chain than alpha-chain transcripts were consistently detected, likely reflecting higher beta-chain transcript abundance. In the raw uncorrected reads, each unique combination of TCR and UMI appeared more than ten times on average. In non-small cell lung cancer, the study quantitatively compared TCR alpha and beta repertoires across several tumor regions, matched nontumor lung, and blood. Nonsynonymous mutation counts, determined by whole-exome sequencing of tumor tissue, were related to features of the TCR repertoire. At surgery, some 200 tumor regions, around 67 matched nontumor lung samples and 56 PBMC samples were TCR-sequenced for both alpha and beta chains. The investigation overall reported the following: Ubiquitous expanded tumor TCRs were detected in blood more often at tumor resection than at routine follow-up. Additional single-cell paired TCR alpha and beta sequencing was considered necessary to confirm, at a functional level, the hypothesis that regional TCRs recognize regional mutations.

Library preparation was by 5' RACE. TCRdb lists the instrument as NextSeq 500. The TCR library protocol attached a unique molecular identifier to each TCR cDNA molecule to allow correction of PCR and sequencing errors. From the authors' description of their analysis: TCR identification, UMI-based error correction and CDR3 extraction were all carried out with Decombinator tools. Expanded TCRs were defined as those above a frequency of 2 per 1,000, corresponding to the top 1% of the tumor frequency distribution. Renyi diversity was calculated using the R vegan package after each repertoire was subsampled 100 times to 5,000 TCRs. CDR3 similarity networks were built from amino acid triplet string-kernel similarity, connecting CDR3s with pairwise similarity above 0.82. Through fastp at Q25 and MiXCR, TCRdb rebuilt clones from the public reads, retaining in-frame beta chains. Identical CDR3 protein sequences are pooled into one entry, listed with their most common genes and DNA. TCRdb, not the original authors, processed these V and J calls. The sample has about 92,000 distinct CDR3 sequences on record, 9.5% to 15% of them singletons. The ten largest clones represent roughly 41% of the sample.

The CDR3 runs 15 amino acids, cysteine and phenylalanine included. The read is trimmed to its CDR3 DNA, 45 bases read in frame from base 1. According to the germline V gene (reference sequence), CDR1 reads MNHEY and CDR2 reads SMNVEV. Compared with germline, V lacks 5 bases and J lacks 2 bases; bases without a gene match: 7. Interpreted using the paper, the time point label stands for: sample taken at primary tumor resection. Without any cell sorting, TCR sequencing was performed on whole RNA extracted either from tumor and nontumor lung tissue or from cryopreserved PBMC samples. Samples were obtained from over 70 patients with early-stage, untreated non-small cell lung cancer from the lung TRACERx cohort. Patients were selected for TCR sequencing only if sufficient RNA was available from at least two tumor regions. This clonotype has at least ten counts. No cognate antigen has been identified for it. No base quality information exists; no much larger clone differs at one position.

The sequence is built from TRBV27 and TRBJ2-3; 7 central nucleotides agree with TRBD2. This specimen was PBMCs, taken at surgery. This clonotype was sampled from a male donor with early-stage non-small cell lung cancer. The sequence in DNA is TGTGCCAGCAGTCCCGGGCTAGCGGCCACAGATACGCAGTATTTT. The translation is CASSPGLAATDTQYF.